The 5 T cell receptor beta chains below all came from one sample that was sequenced in a study of T cell responses to AZD1222 COVID-19 vaccine. The repertoire was sequenced with immunoSEQ multiplex PCR; TCRdb's copy has only in-frame clones and lacks some. The repertoire holds more than 110,000 clones, roughly 85% seen once, with about 8% in the top ten. Specimen: peripheral blood, collected on day 0 of AZD1222 vaccination. Receptor source: an adult in good health.

This sequence joins TRBV30 and TRBJ1-1; unclear D gene. This CDR3 is 14 amino acids long. CDR1 and CDR2 (germline): GTSNPN, SVGIG (reference sequence). V was trimmed by 0 bases and J by 7 bases, leaving 15 bases between them. The CDR3 sequence: CAWSVRSMSGEAFF. The CDR3 DNA is TGTGCCTGGAGTGTACGGTCCATGAGTGGTGAAGCTTTCTTT.

The chain carries TRBV6-1 and TRBJ1-1; no definite D call. This CDR3 region has 14 residues. The germline CDR1 and CDR2 sequences are MNHNS and SASEGT. Trimming removed 3 bases from V and 0 bases from J, with 8 bases in between. CDR3 protein: CASSEGSMNTEAFF. DNA of the CDR3: TGTGCCAGCAGTGAGGGCAGCATGAACACTGAAGCTTTCTTT.

The chain joins TRBV19 to TRBJ2-5; D gene ambiguous. Trimming stripped 5 bases from V and 2 bases from J, with 9 bases between. This CDR3 is built from 13 residues. Germline loops: CDR1 LNHDA, CDR2 SQIVND (reference sequence). The CDR3 spells CASSERVQETQYF. The CDR3 DNA follows: TGTGCCAGTAGTGAACGGGTTCAAGAGACCCAGTACTTC.

The V call is TRBV18, the J call TRBJ2-7; 9 nucleotides match TRBD2. Germline-derived CDR1 and CDR2 are KGHSH and LQKENI. The CDR3 is 16 residues long. With 6 bases clipped from V and 1 base from J, the junction kept 10 bases outside the gene matches. The CDR3 sequence: CASSLGSGSTSYEQYF. In DNA form, the CDR3 reads TGTGCCAGCTCTCTTGGTAGCGGGAGTACGTCCTACGAGCAGTACTTC.

The chain carries TRBV19 and TRBJ1-5, with D possibly matching TRBD1 (6 bases). Trimming removed 8 bases at V and 1 base at J, with 15 bases between. Looked up from germline, CDR1 is LNHDA and CDR2 is SQIVND (reference sequence). The CDR3 has 15 amino acids. In nucleotides, the CDR3 is TGTGCCAGTTCCGACAGGATGGTAAGCAATCAGCCCCAGCATTTT. This gives the protein CASSDRMVSNQPQHF.